This TCR beta chain was obtained from a study of technical replicates of blood from a few donors. Profiled with immunoSEQ multiplex PCR; TCRdb holds only in-frame clones, not every one. Among nearly 80,000 clones, more than 85% were seen once, and the ten largest hold around 0.38%. In this sample, this clone turned up a few times. The V gene end was trimmed by 0 bases and the J gene end by 5 bases; junction bases not matched to a gene: 9. Per the germline V gene, CDR1 is MGHRA and CDR2 is YSYEKL. The CDR3 contains 16 residues. The sequence was obtained from a human donor in good health. V gene TRBV4-1 combines with J gene TRBJ2-5, with 7 nucleotides matching TRBD2. Sequencing used T cells isolated from PBMCs. CDR3 in amino acids: CASSQDPAGVRETQYF. CDR3 DNA sequence: TGCGCCAGCAGCCAAGATCCCGCGGGAGTGAGGGAGACCCAGTACTTC.